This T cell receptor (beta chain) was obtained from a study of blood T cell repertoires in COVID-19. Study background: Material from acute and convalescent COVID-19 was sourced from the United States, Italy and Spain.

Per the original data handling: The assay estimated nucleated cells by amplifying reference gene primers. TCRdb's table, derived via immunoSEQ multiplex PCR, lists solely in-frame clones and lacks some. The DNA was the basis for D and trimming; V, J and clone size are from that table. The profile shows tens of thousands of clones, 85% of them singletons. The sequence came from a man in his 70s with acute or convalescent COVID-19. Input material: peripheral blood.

The CDR3 here is CATSDAGETQYF. The CDR3 bases are TGTGCCACCAGTGATGCAGGGGAGACCCAGTACTTC. The chain combines TRBV24-1 with TRBJ2-5, with D tentatively TRBD1 (5 bases). Looked up from germline, CDR1 is KGHDR and CDR2 is SFDVKD. The ends were cut back, 3 bases at V and 5 bases at J, with 6 bases in the middle. CDR3 length: 12 amino acids.